These T cell receptor beta chains were read from a single sample in a study of blood T cell repertoires in COVID-19. The method was immunoSEQ multiplex PCR; TCRdb's version includes in-frame clones alone and lacks a portion of them. There are 250,000 to 300,000 clones in the sample; 75% to 90% occur only once, and 1.5% to 2% lies in the top ten. The sample consisted of PBMCs or T cells enriched from blood (not recorded which). All receptors come from a woman in her thirties or forties who had recovered from COVID-19. CDR3s include the opening cysteine and the closing phenylalanine or tryptophan. The order of the fields is V gene, J gene, CDR3 length, D gene, CDR3 DNA, CDR3 protein. D genes are given only for firm matches.

TRBV19	TRBJ2-5	15	TRBD2	TGTGCCAGTAGTATGTCGGCTAGCGGGGGGCTGACCCAGTACTTC	CASSMSASGGLTQYF
TRBV6-5	TRBJ1-1	13	TRBD1	TGTGCCAGCAGGAAGACAGGGGGAGGGGAAGCTTTCTTT	CASRKTGGGEAFF
TRBV21-1	TRBJ2-4	16	.	TGTGCCAGCAGCAAAGGGAGGGTCGGGGTCAAAAACATTCAGTACTTC	CASSKGRVGVKNIQYF
TRBV2	TRBJ1-1	15	.	TGTGCCAGCAGTCCCCCCGGGGGATTGAACACTGAAGCTTTCTTT	CASSPPGGLNTEAFF
TRBV27	TRBJ1-1	15	.	TGTGCCAGCAGATTAGACCTGGGGACATACACTGAAGCTTTCTTT	CASRLDLGTYTEAFF
TRBV12-3/TRBV12-4	TRBJ2-5	13	.	TGTGCCAGCAGTTTATCAGCGGTTGAGACCCAGTACTTC	CASSLSAVETQYF
TRBV7-8	TRBJ1-5	16	TRBD1	TGTGCCAGCAGCTTAGAAGGACAGGTTGTAAATCAGCCCCAGCATTTT	CASSLEGQVVNQPQHF
TRBV13	TRBJ1-2	14	.	TGTGCCAGCAGCTTATTACTGGGGCGGGGTGGCTACACCTTC	CASSLLLGRGGYTF
TRBV7-2	TRBJ2-7	16	TRBD1	TGTGCCAGCAGCAACGCTCGGGGACAGGGGATGGGCGAGCAGTACTTC	CASSNARGQGMGEQYF
TRBV12-5	TRBJ2-3	13	.	TGTGCTAGTGGGGCACCCGACACAGATACGCAGTATTTT	CASGAPDTDTQYF
TRBV29-1	TRBJ2-6	17	.	TGCAGCGTTGAAGTAAGGGTTGGACTCTCTGGGGCCAACGTCCTGACTTTC	CSVEVRVGLSGANVLTF